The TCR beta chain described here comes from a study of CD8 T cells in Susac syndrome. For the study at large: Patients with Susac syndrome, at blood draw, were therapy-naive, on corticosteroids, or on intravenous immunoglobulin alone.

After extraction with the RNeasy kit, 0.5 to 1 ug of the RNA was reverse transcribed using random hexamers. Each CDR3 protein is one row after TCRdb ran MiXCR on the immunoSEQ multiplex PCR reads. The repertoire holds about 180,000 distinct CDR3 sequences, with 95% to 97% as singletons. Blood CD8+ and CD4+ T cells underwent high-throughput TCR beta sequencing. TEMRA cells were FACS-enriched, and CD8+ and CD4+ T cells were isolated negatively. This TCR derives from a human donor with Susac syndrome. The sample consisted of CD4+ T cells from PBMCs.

This chain's CDR3 is CASSPSGSGGSGANVLTF. In DNA, the CDR3 is TGTGCCAGCAGCCCTAGCGGGAGCGGGGGCTCTGGGGCCAACGTCCTGACTTTC. V is TRBV7-9 and J is TRBJ2-6; TRBD2 matches at 10 bases. V was clipped by 5 bases and J by 0 bases; unmatched bases: 7. The germline V gene encodes CDR1 SEHNR and CDR2 FQNEAQ (reference sequence). This CDR3 is built from 18 residues.